These 29 T cell receptor beta chains were sequenced from one sample in a study of T-cell memory formation after mild COVID-19. Each CDR3 protein gets one entry after TCRdb re-called the 5' RACE reads with MiXCR. The sample comprises approximately 490,000 distinct CDR3 sequences, roughly 21% of which are singletons, and around 13% rests with the top ten. The sequenced material came from PBMCs or a T cell subset sorted from them (not recorded which). The receptors were gathered from an adult woman who had mild COVID-19 (a few samples of this study predate the infection). Cell type and time point are not known.

This CDR3 is CASSPRQEHTEAFF. The CDR3, as DNA: TGTGCCAGCAGTCCCCGACAGGAACACACTGAAGCTTTCTTT. This sequence joins TRBV6-5 and TRBJ1-1, with D maybe TRBD1 (6 bases). The germline CDR1 and CDR2 sequences are MNHEY and SVGAGI. The V end lost 5 bases, the J end lost 3 bases, and 13 bases lay between the germline ends. The CDR3 is 14 amino acids.

This clonotype was recorded a few times. The chain employs TRBV4-3 and TRBJ2-7; 9 bases fit TRBD1. There are 15 residues in the CDR3. Per germline, CDR1 LGHNA and CDR2 YSLEER. The trim removed 4 bases at V and 2 bases at J, leaving 6 bases unmatched. CDR3 loop: CASSRGGQGPYEQYF. The CDR3 nucleotides are TGCGCCAGCAGCCGAGGGGGACAGGGCCCCTACGAGCAGTACTTC.

This clonotype was counted ten times or more. The rearrangement joins TRBV29-1 to TRBJ2-3; TRBD1 is a possible D gene (6 bases). Looked up from germline, CDR1 is SQVTM and CDR2 is ANQGSEA. The CDR3 is 13 residues long. V lost 6 bases, J lost 2 bases, and 12 bases lay in between. The CDR3 sequence is CSVSRGNTDTQYF. CDR3 nucleotide sequence: TGCAGCGTATCAAGGGGGAACACAGATACGCAGTATTTT.

The rearrangement links TRBV19 to TRBJ2-7; D is possibly TRBD1 (6 bases). The CDR3 spans 14 residues. V was shortened by 5 bases and J by 2 bases, with 13 bases between the two germline ends. Germline V gives CDR1 LNHDA, CDR2 SQIVND (reference sequence). The CDR3 bases are TGTGCCAGTAGTCAACAGGGATCCACCTACGAGCAGTACTTC. Protein sequence: CASSQQGSTYEQYF.

This clonotype was observed a handful of times. The rearrangement joins TRBV12-3 or TRBV12-4 to TRBJ1-5; D possibly corresponds to TRBD1 (5 bases). The CDR3 runs 14 residues. V was pared by 2 bases and J by 1 base, with 6 bases between. The CDR3, as DNA: TGTGCCAGCAGTTTAAGGGACAGCAATCAGCCCCAGCATTTT. As protein: CASSLRDSNQPQHF.

This clonotype was recorded a few times. The V and J genes are TRBV9 and TRBJ1-6; 7 bases are a match to TRBD1. Per germline, CDR1 SGDLS and CDR2 YYNGEE. There are 14 residues in the CDR3. Trimming took 0 bases from V and 6 from J; bases not matched to a gene: 0. The CDR3 sequence is CASSVGQGNSPLHF. In DNA form, the CDR3 reads TGTGCCAGCAGCGTAGGACAGGGTAATTCACCCCTCCACTTT. Full variable domain (rest looked up from reference TRBV9 and TRBJ1-6): DSGVTQTPKHLITATGQRVTLRCSPRSGDLSVYWYQQSLDQGLQFLIQYYNGEERAKGNILERFSAQQFPDLHSELNLSSLELGDSALYFCASSVGQGNSPLHFGNGTRLTVT.

J is TRBJ2-2 and V is TRBV6-6, with D unresolved. CDR1 is MNHNY and CDR2 is SVGAGI in the germline V gene (reference sequence). The CDR3 covers 11 residues. Trimming stripped 7 bases from V and 5 bases from J, with 5 bases between. CDR3 nucleotide sequence: TGTGCCAGCACCCATACCGGGGAGCTGTTTTTT. This sequence encodes CASTHTGELFF.

The chain employs TRBV11-2 and TRBJ2-1; possible D gene TRBD2, 6 bases. Trimming removed 4 bases at V and 3 bases at J, with 10 bases between. The germline gives CDR1 SGHAT, CDR2 FQNNGV. The length of the CDR3 is 14 residues. DNA of the CDR3: TGTGCCAGCAGCTCTTGGAGGGACTACAATGAGCAGTTCTTC. Protein: CASSSWRDYNEQFF. Complete variable domain (other parts from reference TRBV11-2 and TRBJ2-1): EAGVAQSPRYKIIEKRQSVAFWCNPISGHATLYWYQQILGQGPKLLIQFQNNGVVDDSQLPKDRFSAERLKGVDSTLKIQPAKLEDSAVYLCASSSWRDYNEQFFGPGTRLTVL.

This sequence joins TRBV20-1 and TRBJ1-5, with D perhaps matching TRBD1 (5 bases). Per germline, CDR1 DFQATT and CDR2 SNEGSKA (reference sequence). The CDR3 is 11 residues long. Trimming took 3 bases from V and 9 from J, leaving 9 bases between them. This CDR3 is CSASIGGPQHF. CDR3 nucleotide sequence: TGCAGTGCTAGTATCGGGGGGCCCCAGCATTTT.

This clonotype was found a few times. This sequence joins TRBV7-9 and TRBJ2-2; TRBD2 matches 7 bases. Trimming at V came to 5 bases and at J to 3 bases, leaving 9 bases not matched to a gene. Looked up from germline, CDR1 is SEHNR and CDR2 is FQNEAQ (reference sequence). This CDR3 spans 16 amino acids. The CDR3 sequence: CASSARLAFDTGELFF. The CDR3 coding sequence is TGTGCCAGCAGCGCGCGACTAGCTTTTGACACCGGGGAGCTGTTTTTT.

This rearrangement joins TRBV5-1 to TRBJ2-7, with a possible D match to TRBD2 (7 bases). Trimming pared 0 bases from V and 6 bases from J, leaving 16 bases between. From germline, CDR1 is SGHRS and CDR2 YFSETQ. CDR3 length: 15 amino acids. The CDR3 nucleotides are TGCGCCAGCAGCTTGGCTTCGGGGGGCTCTCTCGAGCAGTACTTC. This encodes CASSLASGGSLEQYF.

V and J are TRBV18 and TRBJ1-1; 7 bases are a match to TRBD1. This CDR3 is 13 amino acids long. J was trimmed by 7 bases and V by 3 bases; bases with no gene match: 5. The germline CDR1 and CDR2 sequences are KGHSH and LQKENI. The CDR3 region has the DNA TGTGCCAGCTCACCTCAAGGACAGGATGAAGCTTTCTTT. This codes for CASSPQGQDEAFF.

The V and J genes are TRBV14 and TRBJ2-7, with 13 nucleotides matching TRBD2. Trimming at V came to 5 bases and at J to 9 bases, leaving 10 bases not matched to a gene. CDR3 length equals 15 residues. From germline, CDR1 is SGHDN and CDR2 FVKESK. CDR3 sequence: CASSYAGTSGTAQYF. Written as DNA, the CDR3 is TGTGCCAGCAGCTATGCCGGGACTAGCGGGACCGCGCAGTACTTC.

CDR3 nucleotides: TGTGCCAGCAGTGAATTTGCAGGGGAAGGATACGAGCAGTACTTC. This gives the protein CASSEFAGEGYEQYF. The chain carries TRBV6-1 and TRBJ2-7; D may be TRBD1 (6 bases). Trimming took 2 bases from V and 4 from J, leaving 15 bases between them. CDR1 is MNHNS and CDR2 is SASEGT in the germline V gene. This CDR3 has 15 amino acids.

This clonotype was observed a few times. The chain couples TRBV5-5 to TRBJ2-5, with D hard to call. V lost 3 bases and J 4 bases, leaving 16 bases between the germline ends. The CDR3 consists of 15 residues. CDR1 and CDR2 from the germline V gene are SGHKS and YYEKEE (reference sequence). CDR3 in DNA: TGTGCCAGCAGCTGGGAAAGATTGAAGGGAGAGACCCAGTACTTC. It translates to CASSWERLKGETQYF.

Ten or more counts support this clonotype. The rearrangement links TRBV12-5 to TRBJ2-3, with a tentative D call TRBD2 (5 bases). The CDR3 extends over 12 amino acids. Per the germline V gene, CDR1 is LGHNT and CDR2 is FRNRAP. Trimming cost V 9 bases and J 7 bases, with 14 bases left between them. This chain's CDR3 is CASLRDLNTQYF. In DNA, the CDR3 is TGTGCTAGCCTCCGGGATCTAAATACGCAGTATTTT.

This chain uses TRBV24-1 with TRBJ2-1, with D perhaps TRBD1 (6 bases). Trimming removed 11 bases from V and 10 bases from J, with 20 bases in between. The CDR3 length is 13 residues. Germline V CDR1 and CDR2: KGHDR, SFDVKD. As DNA, the CDR3 is TGTGCCAGTACACAGGGTCAGTCCAACGAGCAGTTCTTC. It yields the protein CASTQGQSNEQFF.

The chain is built from TRBV24-1 and TRBJ1-1; no definite D call. The V and J ends lost 3 bases and 6 bases respectively, with 10 bases between them. There are 13 residues in the CDR3. Germline CDR1 and CDR2: KGHDR and SFDVKD. DNA for the CDR3: TGTGCCACCAGTGATCCCGGGTGGTCTGAAGCTTTCTTT. This codes for CATSDPGWSEAFF.

This clonotype has a handful of counts. V gene TRBV7-6 combines with J gene TRBJ2-1, with D tentatively TRBD2 (7 bases). The length of the CDR3 is 15 residues. Germline V gene sequence: CDR1 SGHVS, CDR2 FNYEAQ. The chain's CDR3 is CAERGWQRGINEQFF. The CDR3 DNA reads TGTGCGGAAAGGGGGTGGCAGCGGGGTATCAATGAGCAGTTCTTC.

V and J are TRBV4-1 and TRBJ2-7, with a weak D call TRBD2 (5 bases). Germline CDR1 MGHRA, CDR2 YSYEKL. V was cut by 2 bases and J by 3 bases, with 17 bases left in between. CDR3 size: 16 residues. CDR3 in DNA: TGCGCCAGCAGCCAAAAGCACACAGCGGAAATCTACGAGCAGTACTTC. Translating gives CASSQKHTAEIYEQYF.

This clonotype was seen only a few times. The genes are TRBV5-1 and TRBJ2-7; 9 nucleotides align to TRBD1. V gave up 3 bases and J gave up 3 bases; unmatched junction bases: 7. Germline V gene sequence: CDR1 SGHRS, CDR2 YFSETQ. The CDR3 extends over 15 amino acids. This chain's CDR3 is CASSSPGQGGYEQYF. The DNA of the CDR3 is TGCGCCAGCAGCTCGCCGGGACAGGGAGGCTACGAGCAGTACTTC.

The rearrangement uses TRBV24-1 and TRBJ1-2; no definite D call. Germline CDR1 reads KGHDR; CDR2 reads SFDVKD. Trimming shortened V by 0 bases and J by 4 bases, and 2 bases separated the two germline ends. The CDR3 runs to 12 residues. The CDR3 DNA is TGTGCCACCAGTGATTTGCTCTATGGCTACACCTTC. It codes for CATSDLLYGYTF.

CDR3 nucleotides: TGTGCCAGCATTCGGGCTAGAAGCACAGATACGCAGTATTTT. Protein: CASIRARSTDTQYF. The chain carries TRBV2 and TRBJ2-3; D ambiguous. Trimming removed 7 bases at V and 0 bases at J, with 11 bases between. CDR1 is SNHLY and CDR2 is FYNNEI in the germline V gene. The CDR3 covers 14 residues.

This clonotype was detected a few times. CDR3 sequence (DNA): TGTGCCAGCAGTTTCGGGACAGCAAATTCACCCCTCCACTTT. Translation: CASSFGTANSPLHF. This sequence joins TRBV12-3 or TRBV12-4 and TRBJ1-6, with TRBD1 identical over 7 bases. The V and J ends lost 3 bases and 7 bases, in that order; junction bases with no gene match: 3. CDR3 size: 14 residues.

The chain recombines TRBV24-1 with TRBJ2-1; 9 positions agree with TRBD2. V gave up 5 bases and J gave up 7 bases; unmatched junction bases: 8. The CDR3 has 15 residues. In germline, CDR1 is KGHDR, CDR2 SFDVKD. The CDR3 DNA reads as TGTGCCACCAGTGGACAAGCGGGAGGAAGGAATGAGCAGTTCTTC. This sequence encodes CATSGQAGGRNEQFF.

The chain employs TRBV5-1 and TRBJ2-7; no reliable D call. The CDR3 is 14 amino acids. Germline V gives CDR1 SGHRS, CDR2 YFSETQ. Trimming took 3 bases from V and 6 from J, leaving 16 bases between them. CDR3 sequence (DNA): TGCGCCAGCAGCTCAGCTGAGGACGTCCGCGAGCAGTACTTC. Protein sequence: CASSSAEDVREQYF.

The chain uses TRBV18 and TRBJ2-2; 7 bases fit TRBD2. The CDR3 extends over 14 amino acids. Germline assignment: CDR1 KGHSH and CDR2 LQKENI. V lost 3 bases to trimming and J lost 5 bases; unmatched junction nucleotides: 3. The CDR3 DNA follows: TGTGCCAGCTCACCCGCTAGCGGTACCGGGGAGCTGTTTTTT. Amino acid sequence: CASSPASGTGELFF. Drawing the rest from reference TRBV18 and TRBJ2-2, the complete variable domain is NAGVMQNPRHLVRRRGQEARLRCSPMKGHSHVYWYRQLPEEGLKFMVYLQKENIIDESGMPKERFSAEFPKEGPSILRIQQVVRGDSAAYFCASSPASGTGELFFGEGSRLTVL.

This clonotype was seen a handful of times. The chain combines TRBV5-5 with TRBJ2-1, with D possibly TRBD1 on 5 matching bases. V lost 1 base and J lost 12, with 14 bases in between. The germline CDR1 and CDR2 sequences are SGHKS and YYEKEE (reference sequence). The CDR3 spans 13 residues. The CDR3 bases are TGTGCCAGCAGCTTGCAGGGCCCTCGAGGGCAGTTCTTC. Translated: CASSLQGPRGQFF.

The DNA for the CDR3 is TGTGCCAGCAGCCAATTTCTCACAGATACGCAGTATTTT. This codes for CASSQFLTDTQYF. This chain connects TRBV3-1 to TRBJ2-3; no definite D call. Trimming took off 2 bases at V and 2 bases at J, with 5 bases between the two ends. This CDR3 contains 13 residues. Germline CDR1 LGHDT, CDR2 YNNKEL (reference sequence).